The 22 T cell receptor beta chains below all came from one sample that was sequenced in a study of blood T cell repertoires in COVID-19. The assay was immunoSEQ multiplex PCR, and TCRdb's table has in-frame clones only and misses some. The sample consists of some 120,000 clones, more than 75% of them appearing once. Sample: peripheral blood. These receptors were collected from a woman between 55 and 75 years old with acute or convalescent COVID-19.

The chain has TRBV9 and TRBJ2-1; 10 positions agree with TRBD2. Germline lookup yields CDR1 SGDLS and CDR2 YYNGEE. V trimming: 3 bases; J trimming: 4 bases; junction bases outside the gene matches: 10. The CDR3 contains 17 residues. For the CDR3, the DNA is TGTGCCAGCAGCGAGCGGTCTAGCGGGGGAATGTACAATGAGCAGTTCTTC. Translating it yields CASSERSSGGMYNEQFF.

The chain combines TRBV6-5 with TRBJ1-1; D possibly corresponds to TRBD1 (5 bases). V gave up 7 bases and J gave up 1 base, with 10 bases separating them. CDR1 and CDR2 (germline): MNHEY, SVGAGI. The CDR3 length is 13 residues. DNA of the CDR3: TGTGCCAGCAAATCAGGGCCGAACACTGAAGCTTTCTTT. Translating gives CASKSGPNTEAFF.

This chain joins TRBV28 and TRBJ1-1, with 7 bases identical to TRBD1. The ends lost 4 bases at V and 3 bases at J; junction bases unmatched: 5. The CDR3 length is 14 residues. Germline CDR1 MDHEN, CDR2 SYDVKM. DNA for the CDR3: TGTGCCAGCAGTTCGGGACAGTTATACACTGAAGCTTTCTTT. The encoded protein is CASSSGQLYTEAFF.

The chain links TRBV28 to TRBJ2-7; tentatively, D is TRBD2 (6 bases). The CDR3 is made up of 16 amino acids. In germline, CDR1 is MDHEN, CDR2 SYDVKM. V dropped 4 bases and J dropped 5 bases, with 21 bases sitting between them. The DNA for the CDR3 is TGTGCCAGCAGTTCGACTTTCTCGCGGGGAACCCACGAGCAGTACTTC. Its translation is CASSSTFSRGTHEQYF. The whole variable domain, filled in from reference TRBV28 and TRBJ2-7, reads DVKVTQSSRYLVKRTGEKVFLECVQDMDHENMFWYRQDPGLGLRLIYFSYDVKMKEKGDIPEGYSVSREKKERFSLILESASTNQTSMYLCASSSTFSRGTHEQYFGPGTRLTVT.

This chain uses TRBV6-2 or TRBV6-3 with TRBJ2-3; 10 bases are a match to TRBD2. CDR1 and CDR2 from the germline V gene are MNHEY and SVGEGT. The CDR3 sequence is 17 residues long. The trim removed 6 bases at V and 3 bases at J, leaving 12 bases unmatched. The chain's CDR3 is CASSPRGLAGDTDTQYF. DNA of the CDR3: TGTGCCAGCAGCCCTCGGGGGCTAGCGGGAGATACAGATACGCAGTATTTT.

The V and J genes are TRBV10-3 and TRBJ2-7, with 10 bases identical to TRBD2. The CDR3 runs to 15 residues. The germline CDR1 and CDR2 sequences are ENHRY and SYGVKD. J gave up 4 bases and V 1 base, and 4 bases lay outside the gene matches. CDR3 nucleotides: TGTGCCATCAGTGAGTTTTCTAGCGGGAGATACGAGCAGTACGTC. It is translated as CAISEFSSGRYEQYV.

This clone has just one count. The chain recombines TRBV5-1 with TRBJ1-1; no clear D. The CDR3 runs to 11 residues. Germline V lookup: CDR1 SGHRS, CDR2 YFSETQ. The V end was cut by 5 bases, the J end by 5 bases, with 7 bases between. The CDR3 DNA is TGCGCCAGCAGGATGACAACTGAAGCTTTCTTT. Residues: CASRMTTEAFF.

The genes are TRBV5-1 and TRBJ2-2; 7 bases match TRBD2. The CDR3 is 15 residues long. CDR1 SGHRS and CDR2 YFSETQ come from the germline V gene. Trimming at V came to 0 bases and at J to 4 bases, leaving 3 bases not matched to a gene. The CDR3 spells CASSLGASGTGELFF. CDR3 nucleotide sequence: TGCGCCAGCAGCTTGGGGGCTAGCGGCACCGGGGAGCTGTTTTTT.

This chain uses TRBV15 with TRBJ1-2, with TRBD1 as a possible D gene (6 bases). The CDR3 runs to 14 residues. Germline values: CDR1 LNHNV, CDR2 YYDKDF (reference sequence). The germline V and J ends were trimmed by 0 bases and 8 bases, with 13 bases remaining between them. The CDR3 DNA follows: TGTGCCACCAGCAGAGATAGTGGCAGGGGAGGCTACACCTTC. Amino acids: CATSRDSGRGGYTF.

V and J are TRBV21-1 and TRBJ1-1. TRBV21-1 is assigned pseudogene status. The CDR3 loop spans 16 amino acids. As DNA, the CDR3 is TGTGCCAGCAGCAAAGAGGGCCCGGGGAAGAACACTGAAGCTTTCTTT. It specifies CASSKEGPGKNTEAFF.

Note on this clone: Other DNA sequences in this sample translate to the same CDR3. The chain recombines TRBV3-1 (or the pseudogene TRBV3-2) with TRBJ1-1; no clear D gene. Per the germline V gene, CDR1 is LGHDT and CDR2 is YNNKEL (reference sequence). The ends were cut back, 4 bases at V and 0 bases at J, with 3 bases in the middle. CDR3 size: 12 residues. The CDR3 here is CASSRLNTEAFF. CDR3 DNA: TGTGCCAGCAGCCGGCTGAACACTGAAGCTTTCTTT.

This chain joins TRBV11-2 and TRBJ1-4, with 12 bases fitting TRBD1. The germline V gene encodes CDR1 SGHAT and CDR2 FQNNGV. The CDR3 covers 19 residues. Trimming took 2 bases from V and 12 from J; bases not matched to a gene: 19. The CDR3 bases are TGTGCCAGCAGCTTAACCGCCGGGACAGGGGGCCGTAGGGTCGAACAACTGTTTTTT. Protein sequence: CASSLTAGTGGRRVEQLFF.

A note on this clone: Other DNA variants within this sample encode the same CDR3. This chain connects TRBV24-1 to TRBJ1-5; D not certain. This CDR3 is 13 amino acids long. Germline-derived CDR1 and CDR2 are KGHDR and SFDVKD. The V end was cut by 7 bases, the J end by 0 bases, with 6 bases between. The DNA of the CDR3 is TGTGCCACCAGCCGGGGTAGCAATCAGCCCCAGCATTTT. Translated: CATSRGSNQPQHF.

Of note for this clone: The sample holds other DNA sequences that translate to the same CDR3. V and J are TRBV12-3 or TRBV12-4 and TRBJ1-1; the D is unclear. Trimming took off 3 bases at V and 4 bases at J, with 9 bases between the two ends. CDR3 length: 13 residues. CDR3 amino acids: CASSLRPGTEAFF. CDR3 coding DNA: TGTGCCAGCAGTTTGAGACCGGGCACTGAAGCTTTCTTT.

This clone was counted only a few times. The rearrangement links TRBV7-2 to TRBJ1-5; TRBD1 might be the D (6 bases). The CDR3 covers 15 residues. The V and J ends lost 4 bases and 0 bases respectively, with 10 bases between them. Looked up from germline, CDR1 is SGHTA and CDR2 is FQGNSA. This CDR3 is CASSSDSRSNQPQHF. The CDR3 region has the DNA TGTGCCAGCAGCTCGGACAGCCGTAGCAATCAGCCCCAGCATTTT. The entire variable domain, with the rest obtained from reference TRBV7-2 and TRBJ1-5, is as follows: GAGVSQSPSNKVTEKGKDVELRCDPISGHTALYWYRQSLGQGLEFLIYFQGNSAPDKSGLPSDRFSAERTGGSVSTLTIQRTQQEDSAVYLCASSSDSRSNQPQHFGDGTRLSIL.

The rearrangement links TRBV28 to TRBJ1-3; D possibly corresponds to TRBD1 (6 bases). The CDR3 extends over 16 amino acids. Looked up from germline, CDR1 is MDHEN and CDR2 is SYDVKM. V was clipped by 8 bases and J by 1 base, with 18 bases between them. CDR3 residues: CASELGARSSGNTIYF. The CDR3, as DNA: TGTGCCAGCGAGCTGGGGGCTAGGAGTTCTGGAAACACCATATATTTT.

This sequence joins TRBV6-5 and TRBJ1-2; 7 nucleotides line up with TRBD1. V lost 7 bases, J lost 5 bases, and 10 bases stayed unmatched. CDR1 is MNHEY, CDR2 SVGAGI, per germline. CDR3 length equals 14 residues. The CDR3 region is CASKPTGDRYGYTF. CDR3 DNA: TGTGCCAGCAAACCCACAGGGGATCGATATGGCTACACCTTC.

This chain joins TRBV10-3 and TRBJ1-1; D gene uncertain. Germline CDR1 and CDR2: ENHRY and SYGVKD. The CDR3 totals 13 residues. Trimming pared 6 bases from V and 8 bases from J, leaving 16 bases between. CDR3 region: CAIRGLAEEEAFF. The CDR3 DNA reads as TGTGCCATCAGAGGTTTAGCCGAAGAGGAAGCTTTCTTT.

The chain carries TRBV16 and TRBJ1-3; 8 bases match TRBD1. V dropped 2 bases and J dropped 6; count of bases not matched to a gene: 9. The CDR3 consists of 16 residues. Germline loops: CDR1 KGHSY, CDR2 FQNENV. In nucleotides, the CDR3 is TGTGCCAGCAGCCAAACCCACCGGGACAGGCCAAACACCATATATTTT. Amino acid sequence: CASSQTHRDRPNTIYF.

The chain links TRBV3-1 (or the pseudogene TRBV3-2) to TRBJ2-3; tentatively, D is TRBD1 (6 bases). Trimming took off 2 bases at V and 1 base at J, with 10 bases between the two ends. Germline V gene sequence: CDR1 LGHDT, CDR2 YNNKEL (reference sequence). CDR3 length: 15 amino acids. CDR3 loop: CASSQRTAGTDTQYF. As DNA, the CDR3 is TGTGCCAGCAGCCAACGGACAGCAGGCACAGATACGCAGTATTTT.

The rearrangement links TRBV4-1 to TRBJ1-6; no firm D call. Germline CDR1 is MGHRA and CDR2 is YSYEKL. The CDR3 covers 13 residues. V lost 1 base and J lost 9, with 7 bases in between. The CDR3 nucleotides read TGCGCCAGCAGCCAAGTAGAAGTTTCACCCCTCCACTTT. This translates into CASSQVEVSPLHF.

The J gene is TRBJ1-3, the V gene TRBV24-1; 7 bases agree with TRBD1. Germline V gives CDR1 KGHDR, CDR2 SFDVKD. Trimming removed 3 bases from V and 2 bases from J; junction bases left unmatched: 3. CDR3 length: 15 amino acids. CDR3 DNA: TGTGCCACCAGTGATCCCAGGGGGGCTGGAAACACCATATATTTT. Translation: CATSDPRGAGNTIYF.